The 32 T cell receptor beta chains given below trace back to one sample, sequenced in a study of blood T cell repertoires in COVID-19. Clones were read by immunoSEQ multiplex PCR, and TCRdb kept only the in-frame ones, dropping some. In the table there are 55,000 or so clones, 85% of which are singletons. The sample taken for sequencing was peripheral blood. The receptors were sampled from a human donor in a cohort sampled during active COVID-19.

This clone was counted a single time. In DNA form, the CDR3 reads TGTGCCAGCAGTTACTTGAGGGATACGCAGTATTTT. This sequence encodes CASSYLRDTQYF. The chain links TRBV6-2 or TRBV6-3 to TRBJ2-3, with no clear D. This CDR3 contains 12 residues. Trimming took 1 base from V and 6 from J, leaving 5 bases between them. Germline lookup yields CDR1 MNHEY and CDR2 SVGEGT.

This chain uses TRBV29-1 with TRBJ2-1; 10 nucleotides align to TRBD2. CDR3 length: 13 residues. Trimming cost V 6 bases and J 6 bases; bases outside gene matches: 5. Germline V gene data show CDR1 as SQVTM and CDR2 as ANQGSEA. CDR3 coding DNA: TGCAGCGTCATAGCGGGAGGAGTCAATGAGCAGTTCTTC. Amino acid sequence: CSVIAGGVNEQFF.

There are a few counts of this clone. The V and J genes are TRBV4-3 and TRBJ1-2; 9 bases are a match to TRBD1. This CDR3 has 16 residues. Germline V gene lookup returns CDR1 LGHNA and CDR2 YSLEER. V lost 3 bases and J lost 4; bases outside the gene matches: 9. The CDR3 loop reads CASSQSQGARTYGYTF. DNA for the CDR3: TGCGCCAGCAGCCAGTCACAGGGGGCGCGCACCTATGGCTACACCTTC.

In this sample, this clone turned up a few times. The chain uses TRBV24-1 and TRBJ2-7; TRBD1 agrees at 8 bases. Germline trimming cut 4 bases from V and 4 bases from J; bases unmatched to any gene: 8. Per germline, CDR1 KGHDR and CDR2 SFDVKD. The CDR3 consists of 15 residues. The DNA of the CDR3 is TGTGCCACCAGTGACTCCGGACAGGGTGGGTACGAGCAGTACTTC. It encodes CATSDSGQGGYEQYF.

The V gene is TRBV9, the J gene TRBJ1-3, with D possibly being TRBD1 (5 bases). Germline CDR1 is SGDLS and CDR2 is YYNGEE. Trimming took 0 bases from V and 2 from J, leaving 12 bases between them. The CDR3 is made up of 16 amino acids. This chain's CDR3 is CASSVGGSSPGNTIYF. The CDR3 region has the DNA TGTGCCAGCAGCGTAGGGGGCTCGAGCCCTGGAAACACCATATATTTT.

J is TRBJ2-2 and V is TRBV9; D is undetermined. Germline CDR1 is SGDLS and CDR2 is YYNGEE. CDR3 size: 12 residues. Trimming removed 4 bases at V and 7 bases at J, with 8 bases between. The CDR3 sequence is CASSLLVGELFF. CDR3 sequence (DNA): TGTGCCAGCAGCCTTCTTGTCGGGGAGCTGTTTTTT.

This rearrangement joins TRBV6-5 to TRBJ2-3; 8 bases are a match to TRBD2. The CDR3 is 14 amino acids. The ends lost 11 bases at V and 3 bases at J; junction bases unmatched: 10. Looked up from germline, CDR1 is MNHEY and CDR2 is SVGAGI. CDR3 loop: CAGSSGTGTDTQYF. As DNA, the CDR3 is TGTGCCGGTAGTAGCGGGACGGGGACAGATACGCAGTATTTT.

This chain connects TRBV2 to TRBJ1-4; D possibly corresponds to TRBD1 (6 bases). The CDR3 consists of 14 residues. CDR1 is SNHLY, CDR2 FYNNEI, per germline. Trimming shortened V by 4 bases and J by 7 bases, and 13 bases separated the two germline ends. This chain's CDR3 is CASSAALGAEKLFF. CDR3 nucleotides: TGTGCCAGCAGTGCGGCCTTGGGGGCTGAAAAACTGTTTTTT.

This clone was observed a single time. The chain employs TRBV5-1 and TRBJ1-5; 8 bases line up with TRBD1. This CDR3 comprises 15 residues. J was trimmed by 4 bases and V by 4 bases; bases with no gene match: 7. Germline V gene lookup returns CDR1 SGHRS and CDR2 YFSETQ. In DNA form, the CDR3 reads TGCGCCAGCAGCGCTACAGGGGGTAGAAATCAGCCCCAGCATTTT. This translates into CASSATGGRNQPQHF. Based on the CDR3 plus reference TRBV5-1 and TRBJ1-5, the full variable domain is KAGVTQTPRYLIKTRGQQVTLSCSPISGHRSVSWYQQTPGQGLQFLFEYFSETQRNKGNFPGRFSGRQFSNSRSEMNVSTLELGDSALYLCASSATGGRNQPQHFGDGTRLSIL.

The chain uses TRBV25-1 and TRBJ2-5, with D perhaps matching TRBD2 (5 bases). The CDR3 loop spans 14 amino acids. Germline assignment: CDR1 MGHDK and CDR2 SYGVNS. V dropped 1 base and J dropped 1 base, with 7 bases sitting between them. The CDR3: CASSEWGAQETQYF. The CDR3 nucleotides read TGTGCCAGCAGTGAATGGGGAGCCCAAGAGACCCAGTACTTC.

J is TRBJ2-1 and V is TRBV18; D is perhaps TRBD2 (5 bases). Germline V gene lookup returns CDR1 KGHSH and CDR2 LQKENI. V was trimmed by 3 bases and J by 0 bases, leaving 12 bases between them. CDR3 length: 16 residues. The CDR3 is CASSPIVAGSYNEQFF. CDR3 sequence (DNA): TGTGCCAGCTCACCTATAGTGGCGGGCTCCTACAATGAGCAGTTCTTC.

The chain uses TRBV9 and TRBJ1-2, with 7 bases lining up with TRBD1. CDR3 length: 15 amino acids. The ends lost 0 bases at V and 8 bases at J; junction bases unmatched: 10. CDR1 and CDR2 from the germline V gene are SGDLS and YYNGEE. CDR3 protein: CASSVGESQGEGYTF. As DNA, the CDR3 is TGTGCCAGCAGCGTAGGGGAATCCCAGGGGGAAGGCTACACCTTC.

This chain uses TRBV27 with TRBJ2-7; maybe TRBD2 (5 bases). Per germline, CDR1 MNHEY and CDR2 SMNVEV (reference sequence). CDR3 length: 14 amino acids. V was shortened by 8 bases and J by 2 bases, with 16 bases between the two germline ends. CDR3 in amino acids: CASRGSGSTYEQYF. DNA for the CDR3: TGTGCCAGCCGAGGGTCGGGGTCCACCTACGAGCAGTACTTC.

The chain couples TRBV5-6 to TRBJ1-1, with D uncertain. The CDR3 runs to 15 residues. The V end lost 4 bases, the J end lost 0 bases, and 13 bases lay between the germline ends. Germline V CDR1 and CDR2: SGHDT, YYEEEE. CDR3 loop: CASSMGSQMNTEAFF. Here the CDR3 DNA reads TGTGCCAGCAGCATGGGGAGTCAAATGAACACTGAAGCTTTCTTT.

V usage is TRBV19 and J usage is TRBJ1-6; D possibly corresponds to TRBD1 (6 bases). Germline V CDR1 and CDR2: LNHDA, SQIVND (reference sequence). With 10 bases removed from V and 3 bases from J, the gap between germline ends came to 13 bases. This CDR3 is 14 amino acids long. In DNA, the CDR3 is TGTGCCACCAATGAGGGGGACTATAATTCACCCCTCCACTTT. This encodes CATNEGDYNSPLHF.

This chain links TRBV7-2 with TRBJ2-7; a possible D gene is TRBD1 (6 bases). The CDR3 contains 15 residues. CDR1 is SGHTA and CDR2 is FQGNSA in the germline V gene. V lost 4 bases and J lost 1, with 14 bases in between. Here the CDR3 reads CASSSTGTLSYEQYF. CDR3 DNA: TGTGCCAGCAGCTCGACCGGGACACTTTCCTACGAGCAGTACTTC.

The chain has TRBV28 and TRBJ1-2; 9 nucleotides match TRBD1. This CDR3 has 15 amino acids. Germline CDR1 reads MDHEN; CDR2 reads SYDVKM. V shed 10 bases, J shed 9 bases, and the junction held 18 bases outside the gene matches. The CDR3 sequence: CATELGLDRGASYTF. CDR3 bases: TGTGCCACCGAGCTGGGTCTGGACAGGGGAGCAAGCTACACCTTC.

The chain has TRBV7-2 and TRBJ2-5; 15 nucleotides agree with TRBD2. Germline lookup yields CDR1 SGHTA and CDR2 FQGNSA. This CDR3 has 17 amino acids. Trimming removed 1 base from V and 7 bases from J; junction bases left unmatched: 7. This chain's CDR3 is CASSLEWTSGRAGTQYF. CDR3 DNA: TGTGCCAGCAGCTTAGAGTGGACTAGCGGGAGGGCGGGGACCCAGTACTTC. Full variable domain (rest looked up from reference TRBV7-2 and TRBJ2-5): GAGVSQSPSNKVTEKGKDVELRCDPISGHTALYWYRQSLGQGLEFLIYFQGNSAPDKSGLPSDRFSAERTGGSVSTLTIQRTQQEDSAVYLCASSLEWTSGRAGTQYFGPGTRLLVL.

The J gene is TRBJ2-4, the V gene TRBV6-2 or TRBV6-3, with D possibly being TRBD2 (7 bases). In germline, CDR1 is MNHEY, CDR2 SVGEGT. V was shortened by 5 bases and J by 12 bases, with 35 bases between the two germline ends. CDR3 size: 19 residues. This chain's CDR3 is CASSMGGRGVLAGSRGQYF. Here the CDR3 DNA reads TGTGCCAGCAGTATGGGGGGGCGCGGAGTGTTAGCAGGGTCGCGAGGTCAGTACTTC.

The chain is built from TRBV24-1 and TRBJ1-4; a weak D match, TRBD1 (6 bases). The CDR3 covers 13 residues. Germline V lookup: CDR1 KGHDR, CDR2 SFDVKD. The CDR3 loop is CPRLGGRPEKLFF. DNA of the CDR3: TGTCCCCGGCTAGGGGGTAGGCCAGAAAAACTGTTTTTT.

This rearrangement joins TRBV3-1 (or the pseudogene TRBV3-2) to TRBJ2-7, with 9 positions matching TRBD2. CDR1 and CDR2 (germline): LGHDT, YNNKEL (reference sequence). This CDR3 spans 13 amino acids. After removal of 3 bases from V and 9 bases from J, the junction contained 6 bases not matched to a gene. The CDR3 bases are TGTGCCAGCAGCCAGAAGACTAGCGGAGGGCAGTACTTC. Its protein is CASSQKTSGGQYF.

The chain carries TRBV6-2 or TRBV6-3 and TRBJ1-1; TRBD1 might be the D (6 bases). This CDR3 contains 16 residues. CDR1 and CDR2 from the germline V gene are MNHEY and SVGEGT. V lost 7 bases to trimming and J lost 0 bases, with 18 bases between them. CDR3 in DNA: TGTGCCAGCAACCCTGCGGCAGGGGCGATGAACACTGAAGCTTTCTTT. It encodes CASNPAAGAMNTEAFF.

DNA of the CDR3: TGCGCCAGCAGCTTGGAAGCGGAAGAGACCCAGTACTTC. Protein: CASSLEAEETQYF. V and J are TRBV5-1 and TRBJ2-5, with D perhaps TRBD2 (5 bases). The CDR3 extends over 13 amino acids. The V end was cut by 0 bases, the J end by 3 bases, with 6 bases between. In germline, CDR1 is SGHRS, CDR2 YFSETQ.

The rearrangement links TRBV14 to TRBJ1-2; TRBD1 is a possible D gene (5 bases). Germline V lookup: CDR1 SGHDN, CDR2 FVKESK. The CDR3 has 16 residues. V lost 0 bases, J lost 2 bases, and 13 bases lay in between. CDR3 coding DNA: TGTGCCAGCAGCCAAGAATGGAGACAGACGAACTATGGCTACACCTTC. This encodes CASSQEWRQTNYGYTF.

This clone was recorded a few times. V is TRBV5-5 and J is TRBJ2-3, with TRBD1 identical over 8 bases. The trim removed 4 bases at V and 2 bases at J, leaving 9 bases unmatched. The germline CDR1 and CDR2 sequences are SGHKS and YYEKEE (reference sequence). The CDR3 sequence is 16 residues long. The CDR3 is CASSPRGRVDTDTQYF. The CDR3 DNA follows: TGTGCCAGCAGCCCCAGGGGGCGCGTCGACACAGATACGCAGTATTTT.

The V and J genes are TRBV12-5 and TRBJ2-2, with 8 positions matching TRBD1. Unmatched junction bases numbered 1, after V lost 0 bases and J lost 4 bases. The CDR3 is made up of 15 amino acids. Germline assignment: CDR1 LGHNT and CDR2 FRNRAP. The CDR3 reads CASGLVTGGTGELFF. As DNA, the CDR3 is TGTGCTAGTGGTTTGGTAACAGGGGGCACCGGGGAGCTGTTTTTT.

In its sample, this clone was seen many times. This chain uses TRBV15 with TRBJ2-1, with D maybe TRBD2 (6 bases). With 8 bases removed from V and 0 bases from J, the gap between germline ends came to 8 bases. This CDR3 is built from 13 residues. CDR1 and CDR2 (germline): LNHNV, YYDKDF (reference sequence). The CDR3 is CATGTSSYNEQFF. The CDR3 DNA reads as TGTGCCACCGGGACTTCCTCCTACAATGAGCAGTTCTTC.

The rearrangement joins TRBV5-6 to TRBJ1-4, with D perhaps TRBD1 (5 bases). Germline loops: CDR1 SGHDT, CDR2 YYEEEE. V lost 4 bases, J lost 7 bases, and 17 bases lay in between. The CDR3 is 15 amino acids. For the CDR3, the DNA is TGTGCCAGCAGCGTATATCCGGGGGTGGGTGAAAAACTGTTTTTT. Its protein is CASSVYPGVGEKLFF.

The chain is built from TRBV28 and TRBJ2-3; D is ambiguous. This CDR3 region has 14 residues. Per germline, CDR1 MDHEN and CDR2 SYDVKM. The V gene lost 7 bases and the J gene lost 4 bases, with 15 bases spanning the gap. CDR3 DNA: TGTGCCAGCAACCCCAGTCTTGTTCCAGATACGCAGTATTTT. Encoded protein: CASNPSLVPDTQYF. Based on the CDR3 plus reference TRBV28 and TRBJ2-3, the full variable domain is DVKVTQSSRYLVKRTGEKVFLECVQDMDHENMFWYRQDPGLGLRLIYFSYDVKMKEKGDIPEGYSVSREKKERFSLILESASTNQTSMYLCASNPSLVPDTQYFGPGTRLTVL.

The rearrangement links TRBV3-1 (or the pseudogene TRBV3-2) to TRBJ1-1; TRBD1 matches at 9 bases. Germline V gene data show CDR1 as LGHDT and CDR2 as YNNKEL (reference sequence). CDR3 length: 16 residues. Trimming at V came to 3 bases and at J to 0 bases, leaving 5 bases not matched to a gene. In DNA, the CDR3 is TGTGCCAGCAGCCAGGCGGGACAGGGTATGAACACTGAAGCTTTCTTT. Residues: CASSQAGQGMNTEAFF.

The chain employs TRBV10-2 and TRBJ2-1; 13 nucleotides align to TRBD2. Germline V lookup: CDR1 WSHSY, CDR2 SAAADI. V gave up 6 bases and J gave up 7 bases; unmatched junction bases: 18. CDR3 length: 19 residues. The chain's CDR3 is CASRPRTGGTSGRGNEQFF. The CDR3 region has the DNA TGCGCCAGCAGACCCAGGACAGGGGGTACTAGCGGGAGGGGTAATGAGCAGTTCTTC.

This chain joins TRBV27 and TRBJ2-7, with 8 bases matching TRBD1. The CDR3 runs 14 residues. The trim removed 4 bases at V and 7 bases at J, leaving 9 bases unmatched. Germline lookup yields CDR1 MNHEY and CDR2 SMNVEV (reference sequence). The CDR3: CASSSTGATREQYF. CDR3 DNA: TGTGCCAGCAGTTCGACAGGGGCTACGCGGGAGCAGTACTTC.